This T cell receptor beta chain was observed in a study of blood T cell repertoires in COVID-19. Overall study: From the United States, Italy and Spain came samples of acute and convalescent COVID-19. T cells, B-cell-depleted T cells, or PBMCs provided the cDNA or gDNA that served as material.

Germline V gene lookup returns CDR1 LNHDA and CDR2 SQIVND (reference sequence). Between the trimmed V and J ends, which lost 3 bases and 1 base, there was a span of 18 bases. The CDR3 consists of 17 residues. Original methodology: It was from reference gene primer amplification that nucleated cell counts were estimated. This table comes from immunoSEQ multiplex PCR, and its TCRdb copy is limited to in-frame clones, with some not included. For V, J and clone size, that table is used; D and trimming come from the DNA. The table shows about 65,000 clones, with roughly four fifths occurring only once. This TCR was recovered from a man older than 75 with acute or convalescent COVID-19. V gene TRBV19 combines with J gene TRBJ1-1; the D is unclear. Sequenced material: peripheral blood. The DNA for the CDR3 is TGTGCCAGTAGTATCGGCAGACAACCCCCTTGGAACACTGAAGCTTTCTTT. Protein product: CASSIGRQPPWNTEAFF.